These T cell receptor beta chains were read from a single sample in a study of blood T cell repertoires in COVID-19. Sequencing was performed with immunoSEQ multiplex PCR; in TCRdb, only in-frame clones are kept and a portion is missing. The repertoire holds 200,000 to 300,000 clones, about 83% seen once, with more than 5.5% in the top ten. Sequencing was carried out using peripheral blood. These receptors all come from a human donor in a cohort sampled during active COVID-19. Each CDR3 is given with its conserved first and last residue. The order of the fields is CDR3 length, D gene, V gene, CDR3 protein. A D gene is named only where the DNA matches it firmly.

CDR3 length: 14; D gene: .; V gene: TRBV10-1; CDR3 protein: CASSEGGTAYEQYF
CDR3 length: 14; D gene: .; V gene: TRBV5-4; CDR3 protein: CASSFGGSYNEQFF
CDR3 length: 17; D gene: TRBD2; V gene: TRBV5-5; CDR3 protein: CASSLGTSGSAPETQYF
CDR3 length: 15; D gene: TRBD1; V gene: TRBV11-1; CDR3 protein: CASSIPGQGVYEQYF
CDR3 length: 15; D gene: .; V gene: TRBV18; CDR3 protein: CASSLTGQGDQPQHF
CDR3 length: 17; D gene: .; V gene: TRBV24-1; CDR3 protein: CATSDRGGRGNYNEQFF
CDR3 length: 13; D gene: TRBD1; V gene: TRBV24-1; CDR3 protein: CATSATGDQPQHF
CDR3 length: 16; D gene: TRBD1; V gene: TRBV25-1; CDR3 protein: CASSRMTGTGETEAFF
CDR3 length: 14; D gene: TRBD1; V gene: TRBV11-3; CDR3 protein: CASSLNKGAGEQFF
CDR3 length: 17; D gene: .; V gene: TRBV4-1; CDR3 protein: CASSQDRTAGISYEQYF
CDR3 length: 15; D gene: TRBD2; V gene: TRBV6-1; CDR3 protein: CASSKTSGSSYEQYF
CDR3 length: 13; D gene: .; V gene: TRBV6-5; CDR3 protein: CATSRDSGNTIYF
CDR3 length: 15; D gene: TRBD2; V gene: TRBV5-8; CDR3 protein: CASSPQTLAGDEQFF
CDR3 length: 14; D gene: TRBD2; V gene: TRBV9; CDR3 protein: CASSIGEGGAEQYF
CDR3 length: 15; D gene: .; V gene: TRBV6-6; CDR3 protein: CASSYQGYGNQPQHF
CDR3 length: 15; D gene: TRBD2; V gene: TRBV28; CDR3 protein: CASSLSIAGANTQYF
CDR3 length: 14; D gene: .; V gene: TRBV4-2; CDR3 protein: CASSQELARNEQFF
CDR3 length: 13; D gene: TRBD1; V gene: TRBV5-1; CDR3 protein: CASRPITRGEAFF
CDR3 length: 15; D gene: TRBD2; V gene: TRBV2; CDR3 protein: CASGLAGGGTDTQYF
CDR3 length: 15; D gene: TRBD2; V gene: TRBV15; CDR3 protein: CATSRETSGGNIQYF
CDR3 length: 15; D gene: TRBD1; V gene: TRBV6-1; CDR3 protein: CASSEVDRGSYEQYF
CDR3 length: 14; D gene: .; V gene: TRBV19; CDR3 protein: CASSMVEGSYGYTF
CDR3 length: 20; D gene: TRBD2; V gene: TRBV4-1; CDR3 protein: CASSQDGRSGGAGGANVLTF
CDR3 length: 16; D gene: .; V gene: TRBV3-1/TRBV3-2; CDR3 protein: CASVPSDYGGNTEAFF
CDR3 length: 16; D gene: .; V gene: TRBV7-9; CDR3 protein: CASSLEGGSGANVLTF
CDR3 length: 14; D gene: .; V gene: TRBV14; CDR3 protein: CASSQRSENYGYTF
CDR3 length: 14; D gene: TRBD1; V gene: TRBV28; CDR3 protein: CASWTGGLHYGYTF
CDR3 length: 11; D gene: .; V gene: TRBV9; CDR3 protein: CASSARGGYTF
CDR3 length: 15; D gene: .; V gene: TRBV2; CDR3 protein: CASNKGLSSYNEQFF
CDR3 length: 16; D gene: TRBD1; V gene: TRBV28; CDR3 protein: CATTLTGESYNSPLHF
CDR3 length: 16; D gene: .; V gene: TRBV19; CDR3 protein: CASSPGTHGSRYEQYF
CDR3 length: 15; D gene: .; V gene: TRBV5-6; CDR3 protein: CASSYGAGSTDTQYF
CDR3 length: 14; D gene: .; V gene: TRBV5-4; CDR3 protein: CASSLDKGNNIQYF
CDR3 length: 13; D gene: .; V gene: TRBV10-3; CDR3 protein: CAISDGTGHEQYF
CDR3 length: 18; D gene: TRBD2; V gene: TRBV27; CDR3 protein: CASSKGLAVYISYNEQFF